These 8 T cell receptor beta chains originate from one sample sequenced in a study of PD-1 blockade in mismatch repair-deficient tumors. TCRdb keeps only in-frame clones here, not all; method: immunoSEQ multiplex PCR. Here the sample spans some 110,000 clones, 60% to 85% being singletons. The sequences come from peripheral blood, collected about 13 months after starting pembrolizumab. These receptors all stem from an adult with mismatch repair-deficient cancer.

The CDR3 DNA is TGTGCCAGCAGTGACGGACAGGGACCCTACGAGCAGTACTTC. Protein sequence: CASSDGQGPYEQYF. The chain has TRBV2 and TRBJ2-7; 8 bases fit TRBD1. Trimming cost V 3 bases and J 2 bases; bases outside gene matches: 3. Germline V gene sequence: CDR1 SNHLY, CDR2 FYNNEI. The CDR3 is 14 amino acids.

The rearrangement links TRBV27 to TRBJ2-7, with 9 bases that match TRBD1. Germline-derived CDR1 and CDR2 are MNHEY and SMNVEV (reference sequence). V trimming: 5 bases; J trimming: 5 bases; junction bases outside the gene matches: 10. The CDR3 covers 15 residues. The CDR3 sequence is CASSHTGGALDEQYF. The CDR3 region has the DNA TGTGCCAGCAGTCATACAGGGGGCGCGTTAGACGAGCAGTACTTC.

The V call is TRBV7-8, the J call TRBJ2-5; D gene uncertain. Germline V gene data show CDR1 as SGHVS and CDR2 as FQNEAQ. Trimming took off 0 bases at V and 0 bases at J, with 5 bases between the two ends. The CDR3 runs 14 residues. The DNA of the CDR3 is TGTGCCAGCAGCTTAGCGGTGTACCAAGAGACCCAGTACTTC. This sequence encodes CASSLAVYQETQYF.

This chain connects TRBV28 to TRBJ1-1; 10 bases align to TRBD1. The ends lost 4 bases at V and 10 bases at J; junction bases unmatched: 12. This CDR3 is 15 amino acids long. Germline V gene data show CDR1 as MDHEN and CDR2 as SYDVKM. For the CDR3, the DNA is TGTGCCAGCAGTTCGGGACCGGGACAGGGGTTTGGAGCTTTCTTT. Protein: CASSSGPGQGFGAFF.

The V and J genes are TRBV5-6 and TRBJ2-7; 13 bases match TRBD2. This CDR3 is built from 16 residues. Trimming took 4 bases from V and 2 from J; bases not matched to a gene: 6. CDR1 is SGHDT and CDR2 is YYEEEE in the germline V gene. The CDR3 nucleotides are TGTGCCAGCAGCAGGGGGGGACTAGCGGGGACCTACGAGCAGTACTTC. Protein sequence: CASSRGGLAGTYEQYF.

This chain connects TRBV7-2 to TRBJ2-7, with TRBD2 as a possible D gene (6 bases). Trimming removed 5 bases from V and 2 bases from J, with 13 bases in between. The CDR3 runs 14 residues. CDR1 is SGHTA and CDR2 is FQGNSA in the germline V gene. This CDR3 is CASSVGGNAYEQYF. CDR3 sequence (DNA): TGTGCCAGCAGCGTCGGCGGGAATGCCTACGAGCAGTACTTC.

V gene TRBV7-2 combines with J gene TRBJ2-1, with TRBD2 identical over 9 bases. The ends lost 0 bases at V and 1 base at J; junction bases unmatched: 1. Germline lookup yields CDR1 SGHTA and CDR2 FQGNSA. The CDR3 consists of 16 residues. CDR3: CASSLASGRSYNEQFF. DNA of the CDR3: TGTGCCAGCAGCTTAGCGAGCGGGAGGTCCTACAATGAGCAGTTCTTC.

V is TRBV4-1 and J is TRBJ2-7; the match to TRBD2 covers 9 bases. Germline assignment: CDR1 MGHRA and CDR2 YSYEKL. The J segment lost 4 bases and the V segment lost 2 bases, leaving 12 bases of the junction unmatched. The CDR3 is 17 residues long. CDR3 in amino acids: CASSQRLAGSSYYEQYF. Here the CDR3 DNA reads TGCGCCAGCAGCCAAAGGCTAGCGGGATCCTCCTATTACGAGCAGTACTTC.